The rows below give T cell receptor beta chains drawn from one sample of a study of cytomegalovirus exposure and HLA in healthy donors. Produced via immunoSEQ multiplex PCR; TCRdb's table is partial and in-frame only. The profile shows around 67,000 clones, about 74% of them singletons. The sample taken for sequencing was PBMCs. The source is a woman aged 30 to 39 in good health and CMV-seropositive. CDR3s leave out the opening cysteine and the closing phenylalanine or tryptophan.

cdr3_aa: ASSSYIAKNIQY
v_call: TRBV7-8

cdr3_aa: ASSSDRVAAF
v_call: TRBV2

cdr3_aa: ASSPGSVQETQY
v_call: TRBV6-5

cdr3_aa: ASRGTQNRAYEQY
v_call: TRBV28

cdr3_aa: SVGLRQGRSSNQPQH
v_call: TRBV29-1

cdr3_aa: ASRSGLAGGHEQY
v_call: TRBV6-5

cdr3_aa: ASSQDRSPGIGF
v_call: TRBV4-2

cdr3_aa: SVEGGQINYGYT
v_call: TRBV29-1

cdr3_aa: ASSPFFSNQPQH
v_call: TRBV7-9

cdr3_aa: ASQKGGPTEAF
v_call: TRBV6-5

cdr3_aa: ASSLFPSGGRETQY
v_call: TRBV5-1

cdr3_aa: AISLTGGNYGYT
v_call: TRBV10-3

cdr3_aa: ASKSTRTDTQY
v_call: TRBV2

cdr3_aa: ASSAGHYTEAF
v_call: TRBV9

cdr3_aa: ASRGSSYEQY
v_call: TRBV6-5

cdr3_aa: SVGLFAGGTNEKLF
v_call: TRBV29-1

cdr3_aa: ASSLVVGEGELF
v_call: TRBV5-1

cdr3_aa: ASNPVRGLNQPQH
v_call: TRBV6-1

cdr3_aa: SVDWGGTEAF
v_call: TRBV29-1

cdr3_aa: ASSWSSYEQY
v_call: TRBV7-9

cdr3_aa: ASSRQPGIFSTDTQY
v_call: TRBV4-2

cdr3_aa: ASSQVVNSYYEQY
v_call: TRBV4-1

cdr3_aa: AWGGAGELF
v_call: TRBV30

cdr3_aa: ASSEAWTASGNTIY
v_call: TRBV2

cdr3_aa: ASRGLAVSSYEQY
v_call: TRBV6-5

cdr3_aa: ASSVEAVTYNEQF
v_call: TRBV9

cdr3_aa: ASSLSGQGSNEQF
v_call: TRBV7-6

cdr3_aa: ASRKQGGSNQPQH
v_call: TRBV6-5

cdr3_aa: ASIKLGLNTEAF
v_call: TRBV6-1

cdr3_aa: ASSDWKQGPWAF
v_call: TRBV11-2

cdr3_aa: ASSPPGTSGEQY
v_call: TRBV7-9

cdr3_aa: ASGRSGSRPDEQY
v_call: TRBV28

cdr3_aa: ASSPRGGGTEAF
v_call: TRBV9

cdr3_aa: ASSHFGRSTGELF
v_call: TRBV14

cdr3_aa: AWSGGLNYGYT
v_call: TRBV30

cdr3_aa: ASSPGTSGRGSQETQY
v_call: TRBV5-1

cdr3_aa: ASQEGPTEAF
v_call: TRBV12-5

cdr3_aa: SVEGTSGTTGELF
v_call: TRBV29-1

cdr3_aa: ASSQDPDRGAF
v_call: TRBV4-3

cdr3_aa: ASSVARDQPQH
v_call: TRBV6-4

cdr3_aa: ASSAQTGQPQH
v_call: TRBV7-8

cdr3_aa: AWGQGRNEQY
v_call: TRBV30